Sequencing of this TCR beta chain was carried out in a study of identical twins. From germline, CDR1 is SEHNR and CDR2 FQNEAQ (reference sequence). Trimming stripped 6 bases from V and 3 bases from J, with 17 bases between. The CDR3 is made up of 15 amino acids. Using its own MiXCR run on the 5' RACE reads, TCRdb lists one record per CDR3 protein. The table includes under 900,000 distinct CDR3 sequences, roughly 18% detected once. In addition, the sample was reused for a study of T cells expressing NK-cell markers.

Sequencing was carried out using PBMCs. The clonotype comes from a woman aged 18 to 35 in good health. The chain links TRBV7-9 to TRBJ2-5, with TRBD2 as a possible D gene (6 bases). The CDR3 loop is CASSPRMKREETQYF. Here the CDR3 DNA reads TGTGCCAGCAGTCCCAGAATGAAGCGGGAAGAGACCCAGTACTTC. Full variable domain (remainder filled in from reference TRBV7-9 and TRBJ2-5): DTGVSQNPRHKITKRGQNVTFRCDPISEHNRLYWYRQTLGQGPEFLTYFQNEAQLEKSRLLSDRFSAERPKGSFSTLEIQRTEQGDSAMYLCASSPRMKREETQYFGPGTRLLVL.